The rows below give T cell receptor beta chains drawn from one sample of a study of T cells in Graves' hyperthyroidism and ophthalmopathy. TCRdb redid the calling of the multiplex PCR reads with MiXCR, one entry per CDR3 protein. The top ten hold 15% to 20% of the sample, which has over 450,000 distinct CDR3 sequences, 13% to 15% seen once. The specimen was blood. These receptors were obtained from a woman aged 18-29 years with Graves' hyperthyroidism. Each CDR3 is given with its conserved first and last residue. The D gene is left open where the match is weak. Size values are once, few and many counts, or a class for expanded clones, and some rows have none.

V	D	size	J	DNA	CDR3
TRBV10-3	TRBD2	NA	TRBJ2-1	TGTGCCATCAGGGGGACTAGCGGGACCTACAATGAGCAGTTCTTC	CAIRGTSGTYNEQFF
TRBV3-1	NA	many	TRBJ2-1	TGTGCCGCCCCGGGACCCTGCAATGAGCAGTTCTTC	CAAPGPCNEQFF
TRBV15	TRBD2	few	TRBJ2-3	TGTGCCACCAGCAGAGTGGTCGGCGGGAGAGGCACAGATACGCAGTATTTT	CATSRVVGGRGTDTQYF
TRBV11-3	NA	many	TRBJ2-3	TGTGCCAGCAGCCCGGTGGAGCGGGATACGCAGTATTTT	CASSPVERDTQYF
TRBV4-1	NA	NA	TRBJ2-6	TGCGCCAGCGGAGGGGTGGCTGGGGCCAACGTCCTGACTTTC	CASGGVAGANVLTF
TRBV18	TRBD2	many	TRBJ2-7	TGTGCCAGCTCACCAATAGAGCGGGGCACCTACGAGCAGTACTTC	CASSPIERGTYEQYF
TRBV28	NA	many	TRBJ1-4	TGTGCCAGCAGCAGTGCAACTAATGAAAAACTGTTTTTT	CASSSATNEKLFF
TRBV5-1	TRBD2	NA	TRBJ2-3	TGCGCCAGCAGCGCCAGCGGGACCCGCACAGATACGCAGTATTTT	CASSASGTRTDTQYF
TRBV20-1	TRBD2	NA	TRBJ2-1	TGCAGTGCCCCTCGTGGAGCGGGATCCAGCTCCTACAATGAGCAGTTCTTC	CSAPRGAGSSSYNEQFF
TRBV7-9	NA	NA	TRBJ1-2	TGTGCCAGCAGAGACGGACCCTCTAATAACTATGGCTACACCTTC	CASRDGPSNNYGYTF
TRBV7-8	NA	few	TRBJ2-7	TGTGCCAGCAGTCCAACTAGTTTCGCCGCCGAGCAGTACTTC	CASSPTSFAAEQYF
TRBV6-1	NA	many	TRBJ1-1	TGTGCCAGCGGGGGACGGGGGGGCATGAACACTGAAGCTTTCTTT	CASGGRGGMNTEAFF
TRBV7-9	NA	few	TRBJ1-2	TGTGCCAGCAGCTCACAGGGTGGGTTCTATGGCTACACCTTC	CASSSQGGFYGYTF
TRBV2	TRBD2	few	TRBJ2-1	TGTGCCGGCAGGGCCATGTGGCTAGCGGGCGATGAGCAGTTCTTC	CAGRAMWLAGDEQFF
TRBV6-1	TRBD2	NA	TRBJ2-1	TGTGCCAGCAGGGAGCGGGAGGGCCGGAACAATGAGCAGTTCTTC	CASREREGRNNEQFF
TRBV27	NA	many	TRBJ1-2	TGTGCCAGCAGCTCCGGGACGCTTCCTTACACCTTC	CASSSGTLPYTF
TRBV11-1	NA	few	TRBJ2-2	TGTGCCAGCAACTTCAGCCTGGGGGCCGGGGAGCTGTTTTTT	CASNFSLGAGELFF
TRBV7-2	NA	NA	TRBJ2-7	TGTGCCAGCAGCTTAGCTGGCGGGCAGGCCTACGAGCAGTACTTC	CASSLAGGQAYEQYF
TRBV20-1	TRBD1	NA	TRBJ1-3	TGCAGTGCCAGGACAGGGATCGGGTACACCATATATTTT	CSARTGIGYTIYF
TRBV30	TRBD1	few	TRBJ2-1	TGTGCCTGGAGTGCCTCGGGACAGTATGAGCAGTTCTTC	CAWSASGQYEQFF
TRBV10-1	TRBD1	many	TRBJ1-6	TGCGCCAGCACCGGACAGGCCGGTTCACCCCTCCACTTT	CASTGQAGSPLHF
TRBV2	TRBD2	many	TRBJ2-3	TGTGCCAGCAGTGAATACGGGACTAGCGGCACAGATACGCAGTATTTT	CASSEYGTSGTDTQYF
TRBV9	NA	NA	TRBJ1-2	TGTGCCAGCAGCGAGGGGGGGGTCGGCTACACCTTC	CASSEGGVGYTF
TRBV12-3/TRBV12-4	NA	many	TRBJ1-4	TGTGCCAGCAGTCCTACAGGGTTGAGGAATGAAAAACTGTTTTTT	CASSPTGLRNEKLFF
TRBV4-1	TRBD1	few	TRBJ1-2	TGCGCCAGCAGCCACGATCCAAGACAGGGAACTAACTATGGCTACACCTTC	CASSHDPRQGTNYGYTF
TRBV13	NA	few	TRBJ2-2	TGTGCCAGCAGCCGGAGGACCGCCGGGGAGCTGTTTTTT	CASSRRTAGELFF
TRBV4-1	TRBD2	NA	TRBJ2-7	TGCGCCAGCAGCCAAGGAGGCGGGAGTTTAGACGAGCAGTACTTC	CASSQGGGSLDEQYF
TRBV7-3	TRBD2	many	TRBJ2-1	TGTGCCAGCAGTATGGGACTAGCGGCTTACAATGAGCAGTTCTTC	CASSMGLAAYNEQFF
TRBV12-3/TRBV12-4	TRBD2	many	TRBJ2-1	TGTGCCAGCAGTCGGACTAGCAGCAACAATGAGCAGTTCTTC	CASSRTSSNNEQFF
TRBV24-1	NA	few	TRBJ2-7	TGTGCCACCAATCCTTGGACAATCCCCTACTACGAGCAGTACTTC	CATNPWTIPYYEQYF
TRBV2	NA	many	TRBJ2-3	TGTGCCAGCACCGCTGCGGCAACGCAGTATTTT	CASTAAATQYF
TRBV12-3/TRBV12-4	NA	many	TRBJ2-3	TGTGCCAGCAGTCCCACTACTAGGGAGGCTACGCAGTATTTT	CASSPTTREATQYF
TRBV7-8	TRBD2	many	TRBJ2-1	TGTGCCAGCAGACCCCCGAGGGGACTAGCGGATTACAATGAGCAGTTCTTC	CASRPPRGLADYNEQFF
TRBV2	NA	many	TRBJ1-5	TGTGCCAGCGGCGACAGGTTGGTGGAGCCCCAGCATTTT	CASGDRLVEPQHF
TRBV19	NA	many	TRBJ2-6	TGTGCCAGTAGCCCCTATCCCCGCTCTGGGGCCAACGTCCTGACTTTC	CASSPYPRSGANVLTF
TRBV6-2/TRBV6-3	NA	few	TRBJ1-1	TGTGCCAGCAGTTCCCGCGGCACGATGAACACTGAAGCTTTCTTT	CASSSRGTMNTEAFF
TRBV7-9	TRBD2	many	TRBJ2-1	TGTGCCAGCAGCTTAGTCAGGCGGGAGGGCAATGAGCAGTTCTTC	CASSLVRREGNEQFF
TRBV5-1	NA	few	TRBJ1-1	TGCGCCAGCAGCCTGAATGGGGGCCAGAACACTGAAGCTTTCTTT	CASSLNGGQNTEAFF
TRBV7-9	NA	NA	TRBJ1-2	TGTGCCAGCATCCCGGGGGGGTTGGCCTATGGCTACACCTTC	CASIPGGLAYGYTF
TRBV12-3/TRBV12-4	NA	many	TRBJ1-2	TGTGCCAGCACCGTCGCTCTGGTCGTTGGACTCTATGGCTACACCTTC	CASTVALVVGLYGYTF
TRBV20-1	NA	NA	TRBJ2-1	TGCAGTGCTAGAGTCCCTGGGCGGCAGTTCTTC	CSARVPGRQFF
TRBV12-3/TRBV12-4	TRBD2	many	TRBJ2-7	TGTGCCAGCAGTGACCTCGGGACTAGTTACGAGCAGTACTTC	CASSDLGTSYEQYF
TRBV6-5	NA	few	TRBJ1-3	TGTGCCAGCAGTTACTCGAGGGGAAACACCATATATTTT	CASSYSRGNTIYF
TRBV19	NA	few	TRBJ1-1	TGTGCCAGTAGTGTCGACCGGGGTTTAAACACTGAAGCTTTCTTT	CASSVDRGLNTEAFF